The 22 T cell receptor beta chains below come from one sample, sequenced in a study of blood T cell repertoires in COVID-19. Method: immunoSEQ multiplex PCR; TCRdb's copy keeps in-frame clones and lacks some. This table holds 150,000 or so clones, 70% to 80% found once. Sequencing used peripheral blood. Receptors originate from a woman aged 55-69 years with COVID-19, enrolled during active disease.

This chain joins TRBV11-2 and TRBJ2-1, with TRBD2 matching 11 bases. Looked up from germline, CDR1 is SGHAT and CDR2 is FQNNGV. V shed 5 bases, J shed 9 bases, and the junction held 6 bases outside the gene matches. The CDR3 runs 14 residues. The CDR3 loop reads CASSMPGLAAEQFF. Written as DNA, the CDR3 is TGTGCCAGCAGCATGCCGGGACTAGCGGCTGAGCAGTTCTTC. Combining the CDR3 with reference TRBV11-2 and TRBJ2-1 gives the whole variable domain EAGVAQSPRYKIIEKRQSVAFWCNPISGHATLYWYQQILGQGPKLLIQFQNNGVVDDSQLPKDRFSAERLKGVDSTLKIQPAKLEDSAVYLCASSMPGLAAEQFFGPGTRLTVL.

This clone was seen more than once but under ten times. The rearrangement joins TRBV6-6 to TRBJ2-3, with TRBD1 identical over 8 bases. Unmatched junction bases numbered 3, after V lost 0 bases and J lost 4 bases. Germline assignment: CDR1 MNHNY and CDR2 SVGAGI (reference sequence). This CDR3 region has 15 residues. Written as DNA, the CDR3 is TGTGCCAGCAGTTACTCTGGACAGGGACCAGATACGCAGTATTTT. This codes for CASSYSGQGPDTQYF.

The table lists this clone with a count of one. The chain employs TRBV28 and TRBJ2-1, with 12 bases identical to TRBD2. After removal of 6 bases from V and 4 bases from J, the junction contained 4 bases not matched to a gene. The germline V gene has CDR1 MDHEN and CDR2 SYDVKM. The CDR3 loop spans 15 amino acids. Here the CDR3 reads CASSLAGGSYNEQFF. DNA for the CDR3: TGTGCCAGCAGCCTAGCGGGGGGGTCATACAATGAGCAGTTCTTC.

This chain uses TRBV19 with TRBJ1-3; D is unclear. Per the germline V gene, CDR1 is LNHDA and CDR2 is SQIVND (reference sequence). V was trimmed by 5 bases and J by 0 bases, leaving 8 bases between them. This CDR3 contains 14 residues. Here the CDR3 DNA reads TGTGCCAGTAGTCAACGGAGCTCTGGAAACACCATATATTTT. It yields the protein CASSQRSSGNTIYF.

This chain uses TRBV5-4 with TRBJ2-5, with D tentatively TRBD1 (6 bases). Trimming stripped 3 bases from V and 5 bases from J, with 14 bases between. The CDR3 loop spans 14 amino acids. Germline V gene sequence: CDR1 SGHNT, CDR2 YYREEE (reference sequence). CDR3 nucleotide sequence: TGTGCCAGCAGCTCCATACAGGGCTACGAGACCCAGTACTTC. Translating gives CASSSIQGYETQYF.

The chain has TRBV5-4 and TRBJ2-5; the D gene is possibly TRBD1 (5 bases). The CDR3 contains 13 residues. Germline V gene lookup returns CDR1 SGHNT and CDR2 YYREEE (reference sequence). V was shortened by 2 bases and J by 5 bases, with 10 bases between the two germline ends. CDR3 in amino acids: CASSFQGTETQYF. CDR3 sequence (DNA): TGTGCCAGCAGCTTTCAGGGCACGGAGACCCAGTACTTC. Drawing the rest from reference TRBV5-4 and TRBJ2-5, the complete variable domain is ETGVTQSPTHLIKTRGQQVTLRCSSQSGHNTVSWYQQALGQGPQFIFQYYREEENGRGNFPPRFSGLQFPNYSSELNVNALELDDSALYLCASSFQGTETQYFGPGTRLLVL.

The V call is TRBV7-6, the J call TRBJ2-1, with D possibly TRBD2 on 6 matching bases. The CDR3 consists of 15 residues. V lost 0 bases to trimming and J lost 7 bases, with 13 bases between them. The V gene's germline CDR1 is SGHVS and CDR2 FNYEAQ. CDR3 bases: TGTGCCAGCAGCTTAGCAGTTGGGGGAGGAAATGAGCAGTTCTTC. This sequence encodes CASSLAVGGGNEQFF.

This chain uses TRBV5-4 with TRBJ2-7; 7 positions match TRBD2. Germline trimming cut 0 bases from V and 5 bases from J; bases unmatched to any gene: 8. Germline assignment: CDR1 SGHNT and CDR2 YYREEE (reference sequence). This CDR3 is built from 15 residues. The CDR3 DNA sequence: TGTGCCAGCAGCTTGGTTGGGGGAGGGCCCCACGAGCAGTACTTC. This codes for CASSLVGGGPHEQYF.

This clone was counted once. The rearrangement uses TRBV7-8 and TRBJ1-6; tentative D call: TRBD1 (6 bases). The CDR3 totals 16 residues. V shed 2 bases and J shed 7 bases, with 15 bases lying between them. Germline CDR1 SGHVS, CDR2 FQNEAQ. CDR3 region: CASSLLEGVKNSPLHF. CDR3 sequence (DNA): TGTGCCAGCAGCTTATTAGAGGGGGTGAAGAATTCACCCCTCCACTTT.

This clone appeared a single time. This chain's CDR3 is CASSESRGGETQYF. CDR3 DNA sequence: TGTGCCAGCAGTGAATCCAGGGGTGGAGAGACCCAGTACTTC. The V and J genes are TRBV2 and TRBJ2-5; a possible D gene is TRBD1 (6 bases). Germline CDR1 and CDR2: SNHLY and FYNNEI. Between the trimmed V and J ends, which lost 2 bases and 4 bases, there was a span of 11 bases. The CDR3 totals 14 residues.

The J gene is TRBJ1-2, the V gene TRBV5-6; 9 bases match TRBD1. V lost 4 bases to trimming and J lost 3 bases; unmatched junction nucleotides: 7. The CDR3 contains 15 residues. Germline V lookup: CDR1 SGHDT, CDR2 YYEEEE. The CDR3 reads CASSQTGGDYYGYTF. The CDR3 coding sequence is TGTGCCAGCAGCCAGACAGGGGGGGACTACTATGGCTACACCTTC.

This clone turned up a few times. This sequence joins TRBV5-1 and TRBJ2-7; the D gene is possibly TRBD1 (6 bases). This CDR3 has 13 residues. The germline V and J ends were trimmed by 0 bases and 6 bases, with 10 bases remaining between them. Germline CDR1 and CDR2: SGHRS and YFSETQ. CDR3 amino acids: CASSLALGGEQYF. Here the CDR3 DNA reads TGCGCCAGCAGCTTGGCCCTAGGGGGCGAGCAGTACTTC.

The table lists this clone with a few counts. The chain joins TRBV4-1 to TRBJ1-1; D unclear. The V gene's germline CDR1 is MGHRA and CDR2 YSYEKL. Deletions cut 0 bases from V and 5 bases from J, with 7 bases between. The CDR3 contains 13 residues. Written as DNA, the CDR3 is TGCGCCAGCAGCCAAGAAAGAGGGACTGAAGCTTTCTTT. This encodes CASSQERGTEAFF.

This CDR3 reads CASSHQAGYGYTF. Here the CDR3 DNA reads TGTGCCAGCAGTCACCAAGCAGGCTATGGCTACACCTTC. This rearrangement joins TRBV12-3 or TRBV12-4 to TRBJ1-2, with D unresolved. V lost 5 bases to trimming and J lost 4 bases, with 11 bases between them. The CDR3 covers 13 residues.

The chain has TRBV7-2 and TRBJ1-5, with a weak D call TRBD1 (6 bases). Trimming took 4 bases from V and 0 from J, leaving 10 bases between them. CDR1 SGHTA and CDR2 FQGNSA come from the germline V gene. The CDR3 extends over 15 amino acids. Written as DNA, the CDR3 is TGTGCCAGCAGCTCGGGAGGGGGTAGCAATCAGCCCCAGCATTTT. Encoded protein: CASSSGGGSNQPQHF. The variable domain in full, with the rest retrieved from reference TRBV7-2 and TRBJ1-5, is GAGVSQSPSNKVTEKGKDVELRCDPISGHTALYWYRQSLGQGLEFLIYFQGNSAPDKSGLPSDRFSAERTGGSVSTLTIQRTQQEDSAVYLCASSSGGGSNQPQHFGDGTRLSIL.

This sequence joins TRBV12-5 and TRBJ2-7; 9 bases map to TRBD2. This CDR3 has 16 residues. Germline V lookup: CDR1 LGHNT, CDR2 FRNRAP. The ends lost 5 bases at V and 2 bases at J; junction bases unmatched: 10. The DNA of the CDR3 is TGTGCTAGTGGTCCGGATGGACTAGCGAGACCCTACGAGCAGTACTTC. This translates into CASGPDGLARPYEQYF.

The chain has TRBV4-1 and TRBJ1-4; 10 bases are shared with TRBD1. The trim removed 6 bases at V and 7 bases at J, leaving 5 bases unmatched. Per the germline V gene, CDR1 is MGHRA and CDR2 is YSYEKL. This CDR3 region has 14 residues. CDR3 amino acids: CASSPGQGSEKLFF. CDR3 DNA sequence: TGCGCCAGCAGTCCGGGACAGGGGTCTGAAAAACTGTTTTTT.

This clone was recorded only once. The chain couples TRBV5-1 to TRBJ2-2, with 15 bases aligning to TRBD2. Germline loops: CDR1 SGHRS, CDR2 YFSETQ. The CDR3 contains 17 residues. V lost 8 bases and J lost 6; bases outside the gene matches: 11. The CDR3 coding sequence is TGCGCCAGTAACGGACTAGCGGGAGGGCCGATGTCCGGGGAGCTGTTTTTT. As protein: CASNGLAGGPMSGELFF.

The gene calls are TRBV11-2 and TRBJ2-1; 7 nucleotides match TRBD2. With V trimmed by 1 base and J by 2 bases, 2 bases remained unmatched. CDR3 length: 15 amino acids. CDR1 SGHAT and CDR2 FQNNGV come from the germline V gene. The CDR3 DNA reads as TGTGCCAGCAGCTTAGTTCTAGCGGCCTACAATGAGCAGTTCTTC. It translates to CASSLVLAAYNEQFF.

V and J are TRBV6-6 and TRBJ1-3, with D tentatively TRBD1 (6 bases). The CDR3 has 16 residues. Trimming removed 2 bases from V and 4 bases from J, with 15 bases in between. Germline V gene lookup returns CDR1 MNHNY and CDR2 SVGAGI (reference sequence). The chain's CDR3 is CASSYGLGGSGNTIYF. CDR3 coding DNA: TGTGCCAGCAGTTACGGATTAGGGGGTTCAGGAAACACCATATATTTT.

Only a few counts were recorded for this clone. V is TRBV18 and J is TRBJ1-4; 10 nucleotides match TRBD1. The V segment lost 4 bases and the J segment 7 bases; nucleotides outside the gene matches: 6. This CDR3 contains 15 residues. Germline CDR1 KGHSH, CDR2 LQKENI. The CDR3 reads CASSRPTGGSEKLFF. The CDR3 coding sequence is TGTGCCAGCTCACGACCGACAGGGGGCAGTGAAAAACTGTTTTTT.

The chain has TRBV6-6 and TRBJ2-2; TRBD1 matches at 11 bases. Germline V lookup: CDR1 MNHNY, CDR2 SVGAGI (reference sequence). J lost 5 bases, V lost 6 bases, and 5 bases had no gene match. This CDR3 has 15 residues. As DNA, the CDR3 is TGTGCCAGCAGCACCGGGACAGGGGGGACCGGGGAGCTGTTTTTT. Amino acid sequence: CASSTGTGGTGELFF.